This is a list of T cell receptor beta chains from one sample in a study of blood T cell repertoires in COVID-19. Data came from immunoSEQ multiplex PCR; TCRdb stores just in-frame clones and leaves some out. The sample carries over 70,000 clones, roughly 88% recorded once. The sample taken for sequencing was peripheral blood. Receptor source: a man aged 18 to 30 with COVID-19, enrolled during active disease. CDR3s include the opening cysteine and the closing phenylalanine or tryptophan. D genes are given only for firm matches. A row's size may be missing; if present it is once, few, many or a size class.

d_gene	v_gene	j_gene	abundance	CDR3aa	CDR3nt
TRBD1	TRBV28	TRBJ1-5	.	CASKQGAIRYQPQHF	TGTGCCAGCAAACAGGGGGCCATTAGGTATCAGCCCCAGCATTTT
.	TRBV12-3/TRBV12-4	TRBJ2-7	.	CASRLAGTPEQYF	TGTGCCAGCAGACTAGCCGGGACCCCAGAGCAGTACTTC
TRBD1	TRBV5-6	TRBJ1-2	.	CASSWTGEGSYTF	TGTGCCAGCAGCTGGACAGGGGAAGGAAGCTACACCTTC
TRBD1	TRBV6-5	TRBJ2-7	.	CASSYGDRYYEQYF	TGTGCCAGCAGTTACGGGGACAGATACTACGAGCAGTACTTC
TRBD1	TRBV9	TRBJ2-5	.	CASSVQGAQETQYF	TGTGCCAGCAGCGTTCAGGGGGCCCAAGAGACCCAGTACTTC
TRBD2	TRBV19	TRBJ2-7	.	CASSVLPLAGGSYEQYF	TGTGCCAGTAGTGTCCTTCCGCTAGCGGGAGGAAGTTACGAGCAGTACTTC
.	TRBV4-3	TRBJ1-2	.	CASSQDSRGDGYTF	TGCGCCAGCAGCCAAGATAGTAGGGGCGATGGCTACACCTTC
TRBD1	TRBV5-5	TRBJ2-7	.	CASSLTGTALSYEQYF	TGTGCCAGCAGCTTGACCGGGACAGCCCTCTCCTACGAGCAGTACTTC
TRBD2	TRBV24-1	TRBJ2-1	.	CATSGFSGGQSEQFF	TGTGCCACCAGTGGCTTTAGCGGGGGCCAGTCGGAGCAGTTCTTC
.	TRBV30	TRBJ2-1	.	CAWSSRDEQFF	TGTGCCTGGTCCTCGAGGGATGAGCAGTTCTTC
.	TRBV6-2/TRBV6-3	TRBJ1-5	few	CASSYPYSNQPQHF	TGTGCCAGCAGTTACCCGTATAGCAATCAGCCCCAGCATTTT
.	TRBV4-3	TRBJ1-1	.	CASSEGGRTEAFF	TGCGCCAGCAGCGAGGGTGGGCGCACTGAAGCTTTCTTT
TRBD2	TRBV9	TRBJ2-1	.	CASSGPLGLAGGNSYNEQFF	TGTGCCAGCAGCGGGCCCCTCGGGTTAGCGGGAGGGAACTCCTACAATGAGCAGTTCTTC
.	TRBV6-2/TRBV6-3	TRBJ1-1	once	CASSYGRGTEAFF	TGTGCCAGCAGTTATGGGAGGGGGACTGAAGCTTTCTTT
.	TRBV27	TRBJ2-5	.	CASSQFDPTVLKRPQYF	TGTGCCAGCAGCCAGTTCGACCCGACAGTTCTAAAACGGCCCCAGTACTTC
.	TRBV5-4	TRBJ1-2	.	CASSLDTSYGYTF	TGTGCCAGCAGCTTAGACACCTCGTATGGCTACACCTTC
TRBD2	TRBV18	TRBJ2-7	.	CASSPLERGDYEQYF	TGTGCCAGCTCACCACTGGAGCGGGGAGACTACGAGCAGTACTTC
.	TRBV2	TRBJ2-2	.	CASRVREVIYTGELFF	TGTGCCAGCAGGGTCAGGGAGGTGATTTACACCGGGGAGCTGTTTTTT
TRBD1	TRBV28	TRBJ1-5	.	CASSPRDRGYQPQHF	TGTGCCAGCAGTCCCCGGGACAGGGGTTATCAGCCCCAGCATTTT
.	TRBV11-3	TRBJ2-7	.	CASSLWAGAYEQYF	TGTGCCAGCAGCTTATGGGCGGGTGCCTACGAGCAGTACTTC
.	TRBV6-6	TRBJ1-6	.	CASSQGNSPLHF	TGTGCCAGCAGTCAGGGGAATTCACCCCTCCACTTT
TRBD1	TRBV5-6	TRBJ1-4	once	CASSSGGWDEKLLF	TGTGCCAGCAGCTCAGGGGGCTGGGATGAAAAACTGCTTTTT
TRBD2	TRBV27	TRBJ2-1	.	CASSPLSGDEQFF	TGTGCCAGCAGTCCTCTTAGCGGGGATGAGCAGTTCTTC
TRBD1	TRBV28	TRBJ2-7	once	CASSEKQGSYEQYF	TGTGCCAGCAGTGAGAAACAGGGGTCGTACGAGCAGTACTTC
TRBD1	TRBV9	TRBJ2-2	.	CASRDRGTGELFF	TGTGCCAGCCGGGACAGGGGAACCGGGGAGCTGTTTTTT
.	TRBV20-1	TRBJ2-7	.	CSASRGTYEQYF	TGCAGTGCTAGTCGAGGGACCTACGAGCAGTACTTC
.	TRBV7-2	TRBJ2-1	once	CASSKTLSGTRNEQFF	TGTGCCAGCAGCAAAACGTTGTCCGGGACTCGCAATGAGCAGTTCTTC
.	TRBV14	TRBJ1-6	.	CASSQDFEGEGVYSPLHF	TGTGCCAGCAGCCAAGATTTTGAGGGTGAGGGAGTATATTCACCCCTCCACTTT
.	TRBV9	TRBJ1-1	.	CASSAGLSGEAFF	TGTGCCAGCAGCGCGGGACTTTCGGGGGAAGCTTTCTTT
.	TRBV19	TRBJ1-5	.	CASSSDRLDQPQHF	TGTGCCAGTAGTAGCGACAGGTTAGATCAGCCCCAGCATTTT
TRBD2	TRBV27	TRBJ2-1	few	CASSQTDLGLAGYNEQFF	TGTGCCAGCAGTCAAACCGACTTGGGGCTAGCGGGCTACAATGAGCAGTTCTTC
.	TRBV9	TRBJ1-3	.	CASSVEGASGNTIYF	TGTGCCAGCAGCGTAGAAGGGGCCTCTGGAAACACCATATATTTT
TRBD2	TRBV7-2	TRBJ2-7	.	CASSFGASGAYEQYF	TGTGCCAGCAGCTTTGGGGCTAGCGGGGCCTACGAGCAGTACTTC
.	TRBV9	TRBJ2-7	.	CASSVDSPYEQYF	TGTGCCAGCAGTGTGGACAGCCCCTACGAGCAGTACTTC
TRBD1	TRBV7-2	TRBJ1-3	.	CASSLRGLNGNTIYF	TGTGCCAGCAGCTTAAGGGGGCTAAATGGAAACACCATATATTTT
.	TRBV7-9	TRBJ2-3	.	CASSLSFPDTQYF	TGTGCCAGCAGCTTATCGTTCCCAGATACGCAGTATTTT
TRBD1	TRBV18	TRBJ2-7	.	CASSPRGTGGRYEQYF	TGTGCCAGCTCACCCCGAGGGACAGGGGGTCGGTACGAGCAGTACTTC
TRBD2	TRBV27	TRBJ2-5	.	CASSLRLAGEGETQYF	TGTGCCAGCAGTTTAAGACTAGCGGGAGAGGGAGAGACCCAGTACTTC
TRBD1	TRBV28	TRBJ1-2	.	CASSSRQGYNYGYTF	TGTGCCAGCAGTTCCCGACAGGGTTATAACTATGGCTACACCTTC
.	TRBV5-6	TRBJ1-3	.	CASSSLSGNTIYF	TGTGCCAGCAGCTCACTTTCTGGAAACACCATATATTTT
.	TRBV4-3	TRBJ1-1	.	CASSMEGLGTEAFF	TGCGCCAGCAGCATGGAGGGATTGGGCACTGAAGCTTTCTTT
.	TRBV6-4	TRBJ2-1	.	CASSQGQYNEQFF	TGTGCCAGCAGCCAGGGGCAGTACAATGAGCAGTTCTTC
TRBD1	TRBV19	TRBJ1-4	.	CASSGDRNEKLFF	TGTGCCAGTAGTGGGGACAGGAACGAAAAACTGTTTTTT
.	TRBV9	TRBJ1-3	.	CASQRSIHEVGNTIYF	TGTGCCAGCCAGCGCAGCATTCACGAAGTTGGAAACACCATATATTTT
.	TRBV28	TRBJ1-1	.	CASRPGQHPEAFF	TGTGCCAGCCGACCCGGACAGCACCCTGAAGCTTTCTTT
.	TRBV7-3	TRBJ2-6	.	CASSPRGQFGANVLTF	TGTGCCAGCAGCCCCCGTGGACAGTTTGGGGCCAACGTCCTGACTTTC
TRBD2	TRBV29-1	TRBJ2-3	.	CSVEGGLAGATDTQYF	TGCAGCGTTGAAGGGGGACTAGCGGGCGCCACAGATACGCAGTATTTT
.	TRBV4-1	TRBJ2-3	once	CASSQISSTDTQYF	TGCGCCAGCAGCCAAATTTCTAGCACAGATACGCAGTATTTT
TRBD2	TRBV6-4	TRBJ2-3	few	CASSGLAGETDTQYF	TGTGCCAGCAGCGGACTAGCGGGAGAGACAGATACGCAGTATTTT
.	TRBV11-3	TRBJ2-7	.	CARGLPSGHWLYEQYF	TGTGCCAGGGGCCTTCCGAGCGGGCATTGGCTCTACGAGCAGTACTTC
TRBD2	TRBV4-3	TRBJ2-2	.	CASSQGGSVAGELFF	TGCGCCAGCAGCCAAGGCGGGAGTGTCGCCGGGGAGCTGTTTTTT